This T cell receptor (beta chain) was recorded in a study of neurological immune-mediated disorders. Whole-study findings and limits: The multiple sclerosis repertoire cluster showed no association with any clinical or MRI feature. The authors stated that larger cohorts are needed. One cluster of related CDR3 sequences contained, by phylogenetic grouping, the repertoires of 18 of 34 multiple sclerosis patients and formed a possible signature.

Many counts were recorded for this clonotype. The antigen remains undetermined. The authors made cDNA by 5'RACE with 10-nucleotide random UMIs. TCRdb passed the 5' RACE reads through MiXCR, listing each CDR3 protein once. The repertoire holds about 66,000 distinct CDR3 sequences, roughly 3.2% seen once, with around 3.6% in the top ten. The CDR3 has 15 amino acids. The V end was cut by 4 bases, the J end by 8 bases, with 17 bases between. Germline V gene data show CDR1 as MNHEY and CDR2 as SMNVEV (reference sequence). Sequencing was done on a sample of PBMCs. The rearrangement joins TRBV27 to TRBJ1-4, with a weak D call TRBD1 (6 bases). The TCR was taken from a man aged 35 to 55 with multiple sclerosis. The CDR3 reads CASSSIGPGEEKLFF. The CDR3 DNA sequence: TGTGCCAGCAGTTCCATAGGTCCAGGGGAAGAAAAACTGTTTTTT.